These 10 T cell receptor beta chains were sequenced from one sample in a study of PD-1 blockade in classical Hodgkin lymphoma. TCRdb's table, derived via immunoSEQ multiplex PCR, lists solely in-frame clones and lacks some. The sample includes more than 85,000 clones, approximately 90% of them seen just once. Specified time point: cycle 4 day 1 (C4D1), after six to seven weeks of nivolumab. In every patient, relapse followed autologous stem cell transplantation, while exposure to brentuximab vedotin differed. The sequencing here drew on peripheral blood mononuclear cells (PBMCs), taken before the fourth cycle of nivolumab. These receptors all stem from a human donor with classical Hodgkin lymphoma.

This chain connects TRBV2 to TRBJ2-3, with TRBD2 matching over 9 bases. The CDR3 contains 15 residues. J gave up 3 bases and V 5 bases, and 6 bases lay outside the gene matches. CDR1 and CDR2 (germline): SNHLY, FYNNEI. CDR3 coding DNA: TGTGCCAGCAGTCCGTCTAGCGGGATGACAGATACGCAGTATTTT. This gives the protein CASSPSSGMTDTQYF.

The rearrangement joins TRBV7-2 to TRBJ2-5; a possible D gene is TRBD2 (6 bases). The germline V gene encodes CDR1 SGHTA and CDR2 FQGNSA. The germline V and J ends were trimmed by 5 bases and 5 bases, with 15 bases remaining between them. CDR3 size: 14 residues. CDR3 in DNA: TGTGCCAGCAGCCCCCTGTGGGGGGAGGAGACCCAGTACTTC. Translating gives CASSPLWGEETQYF.

Concerning this clone: Other DNA sequences in this sample translate to the same CDR3. V usage is TRBV10-3 and J usage is TRBJ2-7, with D maybe TRBD2 (5 bases). There are 14 residues in the CDR3. Deletions cut 0 bases from V and 0 bases from J, with 6 bases between. Germline V gives CDR1 ENHRY, CDR2 SYGVKD. CDR3 sequence (DNA): TGTGCCATCAGTGAGTCCCGGGGCTCCTACGAGCAGTACTTC. This encodes CAISESRGSYEQYF.

This clone was detected only once. The chain has TRBV15 and TRBJ2-7; 7 positions match TRBD2. The germline CDR1 and CDR2 sequences are LNHNV and YYDKDF (reference sequence). Trimming at V came to 7 bases and at J to 0 bases, leaving 9 bases not matched to a gene. This CDR3 comprises 15 residues. CDR3 sequence: CATTLGASGSYEQYF. The CDR3 coding sequence is TGTGCCACCACCCTCGGGGCTAGCGGCTCCTACGAGCAGTACTTC.

J is TRBJ2-7 and V is TRBV11-2, with TRBD1 as a possible D gene (6 bases). The V and J ends lost 5 bases and 3 bases respectively, with 11 bases between them. CDR3 length: 13 residues. CDR1 is SGHAT and CDR2 is FQNNGV in the germline V gene. The chain's CDR3 is CASSLGQHYEQYF. CDR3 coding DNA: TGTGCCAGCAGCCTTGGACAGCACTACGAGCAGTACTTC.

V and J are TRBV19 and TRBJ1-2, with 7 nucleotides matching TRBD1. The CDR3 totals 15 residues. Germline trimming cut 7 bases from V and 1 base from J; bases unmatched to any gene: 9. CDR1 LNHDA and CDR2 SQIVND come from the germline V gene (reference sequence). The CDR3 loop reads CASNNPGGGNYGYTF. CDR3 sequence (DNA): TGTGCCAGTAACAACCCAGGGGGGGGTAACTATGGCTACACCTTC.

The table lists this clone with a count of one. The chain couples TRBV5-4 to TRBJ2-1, with D tentatively TRBD2 (6 bases). V lost 4 bases and J lost 4, with 18 bases in between. The CDR3 length is 16 residues. Germline V gene data show CDR1 as SGHNT and CDR2 as YYREEE (reference sequence). CDR3 nucleotides: TGTGCCAGCAGCGTCGCATTAGCGGCTCAGTACAATGAGCAGTTCTTC. It translates to CASSVALAAQYNEQFF.

The chain links TRBV5-8 to TRBJ1-1; D is perhaps TRBD1 (5 bases). CDR1 and CDR2 from the germline V gene are SGHTS and YDEGEE. CDR3 length equals 14 residues. V lost 4 bases and J 0 bases, leaving 10 bases between the germline ends. The chain's CDR3 is CASSPGRMNTEAFF. CDR3 DNA: TGTGCCAGCAGCCCGGGACGGATGAACACTGAAGCTTTCTTT.

With respect to this clone: The junction departs from the called germline gene at one end, perhaps through a read error. The V and J genes are TRBV7-7 and TRBJ2-3; D may be TRBD2 (6 bases). The CDR3 sequence is 13 residues long. Germline V gives CDR1 SSHAT, CDR2 FNYEAQ (reference sequence). The CDR3 nucleotides read TGTGCTAGCAGTAGCGGCGGGGCAGATACGCAGTATTTT. Translated: CASSSGGADTQYF.

The rearrangement links TRBV7-8 to TRBJ1-1; 8 nucleotides agree with TRBD1. In germline, CDR1 is SGHVS, CDR2 FQNEAQ. The CDR3 spans 16 residues. The V segment lost 4 bases and the J segment 1 base; nucleotides outside the gene matches: 8. The CDR3 DNA reads TGTGCCAGCAGCTCTCGGACAGGGACCCCGAACACTGAAGCTTTCTTT. It yields the protein CASSSRTGTPNTEAFF.